This TCR beta chain was documented in a study of T cell responses to AZD1222 COVID-19 vaccine. Study-wide points: Targets within unmutated variant regions were reportedly found for nearly half of spike-specific TCRs. The sample set comprised mostly white British donors with more females, and clonal diversity was possibly underestimated.

The CDR3 runs to 15 residues. Germline V gene lookup returns CDR1 WNHNN and CDR2 SYGVQD (reference sequence). V dropped 6 bases and J dropped 7 bases, with 16 bases sitting between them. TCRdb's table, derived via immunoSEQ multiplex PCR, lists solely in-frame clones and lacks some. Found here are about 140,000 clones, around nine tenths of them singletons; the top ten hold roughly 1.8%. For this clone: The antigen remains unidentified.

This chain links TRBV10-1 with TRBJ1-6; no clear D. The receptor comes from an adult who received the AZD1222 COVID-19 vaccine. Sample: peripheral blood, taken 28 days after the second AZD1222 dose. CDR3 coding DNA: TGCGCCAGCAGAGAGACCGGGCCCGAAAATTCACCCCTCCACTTT. It specifies CASRETGPENSPLHF.